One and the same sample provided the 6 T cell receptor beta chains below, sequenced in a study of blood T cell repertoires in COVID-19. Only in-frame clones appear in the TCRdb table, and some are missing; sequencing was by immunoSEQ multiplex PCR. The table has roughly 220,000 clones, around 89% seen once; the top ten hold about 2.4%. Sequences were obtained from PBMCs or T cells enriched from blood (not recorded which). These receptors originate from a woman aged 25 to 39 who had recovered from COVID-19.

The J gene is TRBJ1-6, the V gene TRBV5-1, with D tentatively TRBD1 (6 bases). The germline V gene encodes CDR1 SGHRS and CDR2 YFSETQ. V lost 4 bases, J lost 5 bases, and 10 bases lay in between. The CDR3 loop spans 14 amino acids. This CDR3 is CASSPYRDNSPLHF. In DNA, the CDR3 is TGCGCCAGCAGCCCTTACAGGGATAATTCACCCCTCCACTTT.

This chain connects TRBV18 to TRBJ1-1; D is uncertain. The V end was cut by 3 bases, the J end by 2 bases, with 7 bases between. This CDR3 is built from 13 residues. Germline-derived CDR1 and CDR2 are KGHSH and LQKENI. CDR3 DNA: TGTGCCAGCTCACCTACACATAACACTGAAGCTTTCTTT. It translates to CASSPTHNTEAFF.

CDR3 sequence reads: CASSLLGQNNSPLHF. The CDR3 DNA is TGTGCCAGCAGTCTACTAGGACAGAATAATTCACCCCTCCACTTT. The chain links TRBV6-5 to TRBJ1-6, with a tentative D call TRBD1 (6 bases). The germline CDR1 and CDR2 sequences are MNHEY and SVGAGI. Trimming removed 5 bases at V and 5 bases at J, with 13 bases between. This CDR3 is 15 amino acids long.

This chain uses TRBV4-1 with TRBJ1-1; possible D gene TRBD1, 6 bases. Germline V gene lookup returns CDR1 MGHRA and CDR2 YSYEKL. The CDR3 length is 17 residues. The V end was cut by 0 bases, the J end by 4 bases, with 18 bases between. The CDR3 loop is CASSQDLMQGPSTEAFF. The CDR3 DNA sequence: TGCGCCAGCAGCCAAGATCTAATGCAGGGGCCGAGCACTGAAGCTTTCTTT.

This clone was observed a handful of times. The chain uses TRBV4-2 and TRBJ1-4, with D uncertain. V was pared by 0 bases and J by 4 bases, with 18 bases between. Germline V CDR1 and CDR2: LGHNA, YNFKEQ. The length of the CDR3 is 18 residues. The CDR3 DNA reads TGTGCCAGCAGCCAAGAGTACGGGCGTGGCGGGGTTAATGAAAAACTGTTTTTT. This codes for CASSQEYGRGGVNEKLFF.

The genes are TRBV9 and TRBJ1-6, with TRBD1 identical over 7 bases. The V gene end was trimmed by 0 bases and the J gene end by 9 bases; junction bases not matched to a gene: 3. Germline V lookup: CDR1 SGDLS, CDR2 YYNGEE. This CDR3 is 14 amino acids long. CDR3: CASSVGRGSSPLHF. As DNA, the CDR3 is TGTGCCAGCAGCGTAGGCAGGGGGAGTTCACCCCTCCACTTT.